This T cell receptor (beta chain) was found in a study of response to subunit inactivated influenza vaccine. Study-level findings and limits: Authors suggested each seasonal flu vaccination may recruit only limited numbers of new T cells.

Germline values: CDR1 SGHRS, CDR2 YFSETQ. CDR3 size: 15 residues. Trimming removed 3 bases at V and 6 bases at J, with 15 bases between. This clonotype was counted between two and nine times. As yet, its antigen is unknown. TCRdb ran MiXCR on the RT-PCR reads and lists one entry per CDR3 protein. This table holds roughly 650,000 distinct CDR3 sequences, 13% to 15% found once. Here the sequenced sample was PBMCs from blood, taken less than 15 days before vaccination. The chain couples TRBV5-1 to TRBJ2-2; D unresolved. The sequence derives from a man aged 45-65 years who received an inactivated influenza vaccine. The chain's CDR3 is CASSSLQLGAGELFF. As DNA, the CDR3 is TGCGCCAGCAGCTCGTTACAACTTGGGGCCGGGGAGCTGTTTTTT.